One sample yielded the 17 T cell receptor beta chains listed below, sequenced in a study of blood T cell repertoires in COVID-19. Some clones are missing from TCRdb's copy, which holds only in-frame ones; the method was immunoSEQ multiplex PCR. The table includes over 250,000 clones, around 90% detected once. The material sequenced was PBMCs or T cells enriched from blood (not recorded which). All receptors derive from a woman aged 60-75 years in a cohort exposed to, infected with or recovered from COVID-19 (not recorded which).

This rearrangement joins TRBV18 to TRBJ1-2; the D gene is possibly TRBD1 (5 bases). The CDR3 loop spans 16 amino acids. The germline V and J ends were trimmed by 3 bases and 3 bases, with 17 bases remaining between them. Germline assignment: CDR1 KGHSH and CDR2 LQKENI. The CDR3 here is CASSPFQGASDYGYTF. In nucleotides, the CDR3 is TGTGCCAGCTCACCTTTCCAGGGCGCCTCTGACTATGGCTACACCTTC.

This clone was observed a few times. The genes are TRBV7-2 and TRBJ1-1, with D unresolved. Trimming left V 1 base short and J 6 bases short, with 12 bases between. The CDR3 sequence is 14 residues long. Germline V CDR1 and CDR2: SGHTA, FQGNSA. The CDR3 nucleotides read TGTGCCAGCAGCTTAGAGCGGCCCATGTCTGAAGCTTTCTTT. Amino acids: CASSLERPMSEAFF.

The CDR3 DNA sequence: TGTGCCAGCTCACCAAACAGCGGGAGGGTCAATGAGCAGTTCTTC. Translated: CASSPNSGRVNEQFF. This rearrangement joins TRBV18 to TRBJ2-1; 10 bases are a match to TRBD2. The CDR3 is made up of 15 amino acids. V dropped 2 bases and J dropped 6; count of bases not matched to a gene: 4. The germline V gene encodes CDR1 KGHSH and CDR2 LQKENI.

V and J are TRBV6-7 and TRBJ1-2; D not resolved. TRBV6-7 falls under the ORF class, with uncertain function. V lost 7 bases and J lost 8, with 11 bases in between. The CDR3 is 11 residues long. CDR3 sequence: CASNEVLGYTF. CDR3 sequence (DNA): TGTGCCAGCAATGAGGTTCTCGGCTACACCTTC.

The CDR3 sequence: CASSISGHGASLHF. In DNA, the CDR3 is TGTGCCAGTAGTATATCCGGACATGGCGCATCCCTCCACTTT. J is TRBJ1-6 and V is TRBV19; D perhaps matches TRBD1 (5 bases). This CDR3 is 14 amino acids long. V was clipped by 2 bases and J by 14 bases, with 16 bases between them. Germline CDR1 is LNHDA and CDR2 is SQIVND (reference sequence).

The J gene is TRBJ2-1, the V gene TRBV24-1; the match to TRBD1 covers 9 bases. V lost 3 bases, J lost 5 bases, and 10 bases stayed unmatched. Per the germline V gene, CDR1 is KGHDR and CDR2 is SFDVKD. CDR3 length: 17 residues. CDR3: CATSDAGRTGADNEQFF. CDR3 nucleotide sequence: TGTGCCACCAGTGATGCGGGTAGGACAGGGGCGGACAATGAGCAGTTCTTC.

The chain recombines TRBV28 with TRBJ1-2; TRBD1 matches at 8 bases. Germline loops: CDR1 MDHEN, CDR2 SYDVKM. The CDR3 sequence is 16 residues long. Germline trimming cut 7 bases from V and 2 bases from J; bases unmatched to any gene: 12. Written as DNA, the CDR3 is TGTGCCAGCACCAAATCAGCAGGGGGCTCAAACTATGGCTACACCTTC. Translation gives CASTKSAGGSNYGYTF.

The V gene is TRBV20-1, the J gene TRBJ2-1; D perhaps matches TRBD1 (5 bases). The V end was cut by 3 bases, the J end by 13 bases, with 16 bases between. This CDR3 comprises 12 residues. CDR1 is DFQATT, CDR2 SNEGSKA, per germline (reference sequence). The DNA of the CDR3 is TGCAGTGCTAGTATCTGGGCAGGGAACCAGTTCTTC. It translates to CSASIWAGNQFF.

The V gene is TRBV5-1, the J gene TRBJ2-3; D is undetermined. The germline V gene encodes CDR1 SGHRS and CDR2 YFSETQ. The CDR3 contains 12 residues. Trimming took 4 bases from V and 12 from J, leaving 15 bases between them. The CDR3 sequence is CASSPPAEVQYF. The CDR3 nucleotides are TGCGCCAGCAGCCCGCCCGCAGAGGTTCAGTATTTT.

This rearrangement joins TRBV5-6 to TRBJ1-1, with 7 nucleotides matching TRBD1. Germline CDR1 SGHDT, CDR2 YYEEEE. Trimming took 5 bases from V and 7 from J; bases not matched to a gene: 20. This CDR3 spans 17 amino acids. Written as DNA, the CDR3 is TGTGCCAGCAGTACTGTAGGGCCTCCTACAGGGGCCAATGAAGCTTTCTTT. This translates into CASSTVGPPTGANEAFF.

The rearrangement links TRBV4-2 to TRBJ2-2; TRBD2 aligns across 11 bases. The germline V gene encodes CDR1 LGHNA and CDR2 YNFKEQ. After removal of 3 bases from V and 5 bases from J, the junction contained 5 bases not matched to a gene. This CDR3 has 16 residues. Here the CDR3 DNA reads TGTGCCAGCAGCCACGGGCGGACTAGCGGGACCGGGGAGCTGTTTTTT. This gives the protein CASSHGRTSGTGELFF.

The V gene is TRBV7-9, the J gene TRBJ2-1; TRBD2 matches at 9 bases. The germline gives CDR1 SEHNR, CDR2 FQNEAQ (reference sequence). The CDR3 has 15 amino acids. J lost 0 bases, V lost 3 bases, and 0 bases had no gene match. The CDR3 sequence is CASSFSGSSYNEQFF. CDR3 in DNA: TGTGCCAGCAGCTTTAGCGGGAGCTCCTACAATGAGCAGTTCTTC.

The chain carries TRBV3-1 (or the pseudogene TRBV3-2) and TRBJ2-1, with D possibly matching TRBD2 (6 bases). V lost 4 bases and J lost 10, with 14 bases in between. The length of the CDR3 is 13 residues. CDR1 and CDR2 (germline): LGHDT, YNNKEL (reference sequence). CDR3 protein: CASSLTWAGEQFF. CDR3 nucleotide sequence: TGTGCCAGCAGCCTAACTTGGGCGGGAGAGCAGTTCTTC.

This chain links TRBV6-6 with TRBJ2-5, with TRBD2 matching over 14 bases. The germline CDR1 and CDR2 sequences are MNHNY and SVGAGI (reference sequence). V lost 4 bases, J lost 4 bases, and 5 bases stayed unmatched. CDR3 length equals 16 residues. CDR3 amino acids: CASSWGLAGAGETQYF. The CDR3 nucleotides read TGTGCCAGCAGTTGGGGACTAGCGGGAGCAGGAGAGACCCAGTACTTC.

This clone occurred once. V usage is TRBV12-3 or TRBV12-4 and J usage is TRBJ1-1; tentative D call: TRBD1 (6 bases). Between the trimmed V and J ends, which lost 6 bases and 5 bases, there was a span of 10 bases. The CDR3 totals 12 residues. CDR3 region: CASSPGETEAFF. The DNA of the CDR3 is TGTGCCAGCAGCCCAGGGGAGACTGAAGCTTTCTTT.

The V gene is TRBV7-9, the J gene TRBJ1-6; D perhaps matches TRBD1 (5 bases). The V and J ends lost 5 bases and 6 bases respectively, with 14 bases between them. From germline, CDR1 is SEHNR and CDR2 FQNEAQ (reference sequence). The CDR3 covers 15 residues. CDR3 DNA sequence: TGTGCCAGCAGCCCTGGCTTTAGGGGTAATTCACCCCTCCACTTT. Its protein is CASSPGFRGNSPLHF.

The chain couples TRBV3-1 (or the pseudogene TRBV3-2) to TRBJ1-5, with D unclear. The CDR3 has 14 amino acids. Trimming pared 0 bases from V and 4 bases from J, leaving 7 bases between. The germline V gene has CDR1 LGHDT and CDR2 YNNKEL (reference sequence). The CDR3 region is CASSQDTVNQPQHF. The CDR3 DNA reads as TGTGCCAGCAGCCAAGATACGGTAAATCAGCCCCAGCATTTT.